The 19 T cell receptor beta chains in this list originate from one sample, sequenced in a study of beta chain features in type 1 diabetes. Expressed TCRB transcripts got sequenced, as all isolated RNA was reverse transcribed. The assay was immunoSEQ multiplex PCR, and TCRdb's table has in-frame clones only and misses some. The sample holds about 260,000 clones; roughly 70% are singletons and the top ten take about 0.051%. The sample comprised naive CD4+ T cells from blood. The receptors stem from a man aged 30 to 45 in good health.

The chain combines TRBV30 with TRBJ2-5, with TRBD1 identical over 8 bases. J lost 4 bases, V lost 4 bases, and 5 bases had no gene match. Germline lookup yields CDR1 GTSNPN and CDR2 SVGIG (reference sequence). This CDR3 comprises 13 residues. The CDR3 protein is CAWTGGWLETQYF. Written as DNA, the CDR3 is TGTGCCTGGACAGGGGGCTGGTTAGAGACCCAGTACTTC.

This clone was detected only a few times. This CDR3 is also generated by other DNA sequences in the sample. The rearrangement joins TRBV30 to TRBJ2-5; D remains ambiguous. Germline V gene data show CDR1 as GTSNPN and CDR2 as SVGIG (reference sequence). The length of the CDR3 is 11 residues. Trimming removed 0 bases at V and 5 bases at J, with 4 bases between. CDR3 in DNA: TGTGCCTGGAGTGTACGTGAGACCCAGTACTTC. Translation: CAWSVRETQYF.

This clone has just one count. The chain has TRBV6-5 and TRBJ2-3, with D possibly matching TRBD2 (5 bases). The CDR3 contains 15 residues. Germline CDR1 reads MNHEY; CDR2 reads SVGAGI. V lost 7 bases to trimming and J lost 1 base, with 15 bases between them. The CDR3 loop reads CASTPAGGRTDTQYF. In DNA form, the CDR3 reads TGTGCCAGCACCCCCGCGGGCGGGCGCACAGATACGCAGTATTTT.

V gene TRBV10-1 combines with J gene TRBJ2-7; 8 positions agree with TRBD2. CDR3 length: 14 amino acids. The V segment lost 6 bases and the J segment 7 bases; nucleotides outside the gene matches: 11. Germline CDR1 is WNHNN and CDR2 is SYGVQD (reference sequence). CDR3 region: CASSELGGAEEQYF. The CDR3 DNA reads TGCGCCAGCAGCGAGCTCGGGGGGGCGGAAGAGCAGTACTTC.

The chain couples TRBV18 to TRBJ2-1; 8 bases fit TRBD1. Trimming at V came to 2 bases and at J to 6 bases, leaving 0 bases not matched to a gene. The CDR3 loop spans 13 amino acids. Germline loops: CDR1 KGHSH, CDR2 LQKENI. Written as DNA, the CDR3 is TGTGCCAGCTCACCAGGGACAGGCAATGAGCAGTTCTTC. It encodes CASSPGTGNEQFF.

The chain joins TRBV30 to TRBJ2-3; 9 positions agree with TRBD2. The CDR3 has 16 residues. V lost 5 bases and J lost 4; bases outside the gene matches: 13. The germline V gene encodes CDR1 GTSNPN and CDR2 SVGIG (reference sequence). The CDR3 bases are TGTGCCTGGGCGGGTATAGCGGGAGTTGGCCCAGATACGCAGTATTTT. Protein product: CAWAGIAGVGPDTQYF.

This sequence joins TRBV30 and TRBJ1-2; D remains unclear. V gave up 1 base and J gave up 4 bases, with 1 base separating them. This CDR3 has 10 residues. Per germline, CDR1 GTSNPN and CDR2 SVGIG (reference sequence). CDR3 loop: CAWSGYGYTF. The CDR3 nucleotides read TGTGCCTGGAGTGGCTATGGCTACACCTTC.

A few counts support this clone. The rearrangement joins TRBV7-7 to TRBJ2-5; a weak D match, TRBD1 (6 bases). V gave up 0 bases and J gave up 2 bases, with 22 bases separating them. From germline, CDR1 is SSHAT and CDR2 FNYEAQ (reference sequence). The CDR3 is 19 residues long. The CDR3 DNA is TGTGCCAGCAGCTTAGCGCTAGCTCGACCGGGACATAGACAAGAGACCCAGTACTTC. As protein: CASSLALARPGHRQETQYF.

The chain recombines TRBV29-1 with TRBJ2-5; tentative D call: TRBD2 (5 bases). TRBJ2-7 explains the end of the DNA better; the J call may be wrong. Germline assignment: CDR1 SQVTM and CDR2 ANQGSEA. The CDR3 is 14 residues long. The DNA of the CDR3 is TGCAGCGTTGAAGGGGGAGAGGGAAACTACGAGCAGTACTTC. It translates to CSVEGGEGNYEQYF.

The rearrangement links TRBV5-1 to TRBJ2-2, with D maybe TRBD1 (5 bases). CDR1 SGHRS and CDR2 YFSETQ come from the germline V gene. This CDR3 is built from 12 residues. Trimming stripped 4 bases from V and 6 bases from J, with 7 bases between. CDR3 region: CASSEGAGELFF. The CDR3 coding sequence is TGCGCCAGCAGCGAAGGGGCCGGGGAGCTGTTTTTT.

This clone has more than one count but fewer than ten. This rearrangement joins TRBV29-1 to TRBJ2-7; possible D gene TRBD1, 6 bases. Germline CDR1 and CDR2: SQVTM and ANQGSEA. V shed 3 bases and J shed 3 bases, with 12 bases lying between them. The CDR3 runs to 13 residues. The CDR3 loop is CSVDGGGYYEQYF. The CDR3 DNA reads TGCAGCGTTGATGGGGGCGGTTACTACGAGCAGTACTTC.

The gene calls are TRBV28 and TRBJ2-4; D remains unclear. The CDR3 has 12 residues. V lost 5 bases to trimming and J lost 9 bases, with 11 bases between them. The V gene's germline CDR1 is MDHEN and CDR2 SYDVKM. CDR3 coding DNA: TGTGCCAGCAGTCTCCCGGGTGGCATTCAGTACTTC. Translated: CASSLPGGIQYF. The full variable domain, with the rest looked up from reference TRBV28 and TRBJ2-4, is DVKVTQSSRYLVKRTGEKVFLECVQDMDHENMFWYRQDPGLGLRLIYFSYDVKMKEKGDIPEGYSVSREKKERFSLILESASTNQTSMYLCASSLPGGIQYFGAGTRLSVL.

The chain has TRBV30 and TRBJ2-3; 10 bases align to TRBD1. Trimming removed 5 bases from V and 1 base from J; junction bases left unmatched: 6. Germline lookup yields CDR1 GTSNPN and CDR2 SVGIG (reference sequence). The CDR3 loop spans 15 amino acids. DNA for the CDR3: TGTGCCTGGGGGACGGGACAGGGGCGCACAGATACGCAGTATTTT. Amino acids: CAWGTGQGRTDTQYF.

The chain's CDR3 is CAISPGEQYF. The CDR3 region has the DNA TGTGCCATCAGCCCGGGAGAGCAGTACTTC. The chain couples TRBV10-3 to TRBJ2-7; D perhaps matches TRBD2 (5 bases). CDR3 length: 10 amino acids. Germline V gene data show CDR1 as ENHRY and CDR2 as SYGVKD. V was clipped by 6 bases and J by 7 bases, with 7 bases between them.

The count of this clone is one. The rearrangement joins TRBV2 to TRBJ2-1; 7 nucleotides align to TRBD2. V trimming: 7 bases; J trimming: 0 bases; junction bases outside the gene matches: 18. Germline loops: CDR1 SNHLY, CDR2 FYNNEI. This CDR3 spans 19 amino acids. This CDR3 is CASMERAGAGPSSYNEQFF. CDR3 sequence (DNA): TGTGCCAGCATGGAAAGGGCGGGAGCCGGACCCAGCTCCTACAATGAGCAGTTCTTC.

The chain carries TRBV29-1 and TRBJ2-3; TRBD1 or TRBD2 may be the D gene (6 bases each). The V gene lost 5 bases and the J gene lost 3 bases, with 15 bases spanning the gap. The CDR3 runs 14 residues. The germline gives CDR1 SQVTM, CDR2 ANQGSEA. CDR3 in DNA: TGCAGCGTTAAAATTCGGGGGCGAACAGATACGCAGTATTTT. Translated: CSVKIRGRTDTQYF.

Turning to this clone: This same CDR3 is encoded by further DNA sequences in the sample. V gene TRBV30 combines with J gene TRBJ2-5, with D possibly being TRBD1 (5 bases). The length of the CDR3 is 13 residues. Trimming shortened V by 1 base and J by 4 bases, and 10 bases separated the two germline ends. Germline V gives CDR1 GTSNPN, CDR2 SVGIG (reference sequence). CDR3 DNA sequence: TGTGCCTGGAGTGGGGGCCTCCGAGAGACCCAGTACTTC. Translation: CAWSGGLRETQYF.

The J gene is TRBJ2-5, the V gene TRBV30, with D possibly matching TRBD2 (5 bases). Trimming pared 5 bases from V and 6 bases from J, leaving 10 bases between. The CDR3 contains 11 residues. Germline CDR1 reads GTSNPN; CDR2 reads SVGIG (reference sequence). As DNA, the CDR3 is TGTGCCTGGGGGAGTGGGAAGACCCAGTACTTC. Residues: CAWGSGKTQYF.

CDR3 residues: CASSLAQGALASGANVLTF. CDR3 DNA sequence: TGCGCCAGCAGCTTGGCCCAGGGGGCTTTAGCATCTGGGGCCAACGTCCTGACTTTC. The rearrangement links TRBV5-1 to TRBJ2-6, with TRBD1 identical over 8 bases. Per germline, CDR1 SGHRS and CDR2 YFSETQ. This CDR3 contains 19 residues. Unmatched junction bases numbered 9, after V lost 0 bases and J lost 1 base.